Below are 6 T cell receptor beta chains sequenced from a single sample in a study of blood T cells in healthy people across ages. It was with a sample-barcoded 5' primer and a J-beta primer mix that a second PCR of roughly 7 to 12 cycles was run. TCRdb re-analysed the 5' RACE reads in MiXCR, keeping a single row per CDR3 protein. The sample carries more than 700,000 distinct CDR3 sequences, roughly 50% recorded once. Specimen: blood. The receptors here all came from a man at least 80 years old in good health.

The table lists this clonotype with a few counts. This rearrangement joins TRBV6-5 to TRBJ1-4; 8 nucleotides line up with TRBD1. The CDR3 spans 15 residues. Trimming cost V 6 bases and J 8 bases; bases outside gene matches: 11. In germline, CDR1 is MNHEY, CDR2 SVGAGI. The CDR3 DNA sequence: TGTGCCAGCAGCAACGGGGGACAGGTTCGAGAAAAACTGTTTTTT. Amino acid sequence: CASSNGGQVREKLFF.

The rearrangement joins TRBV24-1 to TRBJ2-3, with TRBD2 as a possible D gene (6 bases). Trimming stripped 8 bases from V and 2 bases from J, with 10 bases between. The CDR3 is 13 amino acids. Germline-derived CDR1 and CDR2 are KGHDR and SFDVKD. CDR3 nucleotide sequence: TGTGCCACCAAGGAGGGGTCCACAGATACGCAGTATTTT. Its translation is CATKEGSTDTQYF.

The chain recombines TRBV7-2 with TRBJ2-5, with 10 bases identical to TRBD1. V lost 5 bases and J lost 1; bases outside the gene matches: 4. The CDR3 covers 15 residues. From germline, CDR1 is SGHTA and CDR2 FQGNSA. CDR3: CASSARTGGQETQYF. The CDR3, as DNA: TGTGCCAGCAGCGCCCGGACAGGGGGCCAAGAGACCCAGTACTTC.

The chain employs TRBV20-1 and TRBJ1-6; D is ambiguous. In germline, CDR1 is DFQATT, CDR2 SNEGSKA (reference sequence). Between the trimmed V and J ends, which lost 2 bases and 0 bases, there was a span of 8 bases. This CDR3 has 15 amino acids. This CDR3 reads CSARPGLSYNSPLHF. DNA for the CDR3: TGCAGTGCTAGACCTGGTCTCTCCTATAATTCACCCCTCCACTTT.

The chain combines TRBV6-2 or TRBV6-3 with TRBJ2-1; 8 bases are shared with TRBD2. The closer fit of TRBJ2-7 to the DNA end suggests the J call may be wrong. The germline CDR1 and CDR2 sequences are MNHEY and SVGEGT. This CDR3 is built from 16 residues. In nucleotides, the CDR3 is TGTGCCAGCAGTTCGAGCGGGAGACCCTCCTACAATGAGCAGTACTTC. It codes for CASSSSGRPSYNEQYF.

This clonotype was detected only once. The chain links TRBV7-2 to TRBJ2-4; 13 nucleotides match TRBD2. The J call may be incorrect, as the DNA end agrees better with TRBJ2-7. Germline CDR1 and CDR2: SGHTA and FQGNSA. This CDR3 spans 17 amino acids. The CDR3 region has the DNA TGTGCCAGCAGCTCGATAACGGGACTAGCGGGGTCCTACGAGCAGTACTTC. Protein: CASSSITGLAGSYEQYF.